This passage covers 22 T cell receptor beta chains from one sample sequenced in a study of CD4 and CD8 cells across lung adenocarcinoma regions. TCRdb reanalysed the PCR reads using MiXCR and keeps one entry per CDR3 protein. The sample has 5,000 or so distinct CDR3 sequences, about 50% seen once. The sequencing sample was made of CD4+ T cells from the margin of a lung tumor. The receptors were gathered from a male donor with lung adenocarcinoma. The CD4 and CD8 labels of this study may be unreliable.

The chain couples TRBV27 to TRBJ2-5; perhaps TRBD2 as D (7 bases). Germline V gene lookup returns CDR1 MNHEY and CDR2 SMNVEV (reference sequence). This CDR3 is 15 amino acids long. Trimming shortened V by 1 base and J by 6 bases, and 15 bases separated the two germline ends. This CDR3 is CASSLFRGATQTQYF. The CDR3 DNA reads as TGTGCCAGCAGTTTATTTCGGGGGGCCACCCAGACCCAGTACTTC.

In this sample, this clonotype is medium-sized. V is TRBV28 and J is TRBJ2-3; 7 bases line up with TRBD2. CDR3 length: 13 amino acids. With V trimmed by 5 bases and J by 7 bases, 6 bases remained unmatched. The V gene's germline CDR1 is MDHEN and CDR2 SYDVKM. The CDR3 loop reads CASSLKAGYTQYF. CDR3 nucleotides: TGTGCCAGCAGTCTCAAAGCGGGGTATACGCAGTATTTT.

This clonotype was observed a single time. This rearrangement joins TRBV27 to TRBJ1-5; D remains ambiguous. With 1 base removed from V and 6 bases from J, the gap between germline ends came to 4 bases. The CDR3 has 12 amino acids. Germline V lookup: CDR1 MNHEY, CDR2 SMNVEV (reference sequence). CDR3 sequence: CASSLFGQPQHF. The CDR3 DNA is TGTGCCAGCAGTTTATTCGGTCAGCCCCAGCATTTT.

This clonotype was observed once. The chain uses TRBV6-1 and TRBJ2-3; D could derive from TRBD1 or TRBD2 (7 bases each). The end of the DNA fits TRBJ2-5 better, so the J call may be wrong. The CDR3 spans 15 residues. In germline, CDR1 is MNHNS, CDR2 SASEGT. CDR3 protein: CARGVGGRGADTQYF. Written as DNA, the CDR3 is TGTGCCAGGGGTGTAGGGGGCCGGGGGGCAGATACCCAGTACTTC.

This clonotype was seen a handful of times. The rearrangement links TRBV3-1 to TRBJ2-5; D ambiguous. V was clipped by 2 bases and J by 1 base, with 5 bases between them. This CDR3 has 13 amino acids. Per the germline V gene, CDR1 is LGHDT and CDR2 is YNNKEL (reference sequence). Here the CDR3 DNA reads TGTGCCAGCAGCCAACAGGCCCAAGAGACCCAGTACTTC. It encodes CASSQQAQETQYF.

This clonotype is judged medium-sized. One base away lies a much larger clone, so this may be a sequencing read error. The chain employs TRBV6-1 and TRBJ2-1; 8 nucleotides line up with TRBD2. The tail of the sequence fits TRBJ2-7 better, so the J call may be wrong. The CDR3 extends over 16 amino acids. Germline V gene data show CDR1 as MNHNS and CDR2 as SASEGT. As DNA, the CDR3 is TGTGCCAGCAGTGAAGGGGCGGGAGGCTCCTACAATGAGCAGTACTTC. This codes for CASSEGAGGSYNEQYF.

This clonotype showed up just a few times. The chain has TRBV5-1 and TRBJ2-3, with D possibly TRBD2 on 6 matching bases. This CDR3 spans 13 amino acids. The germline V and J ends were trimmed by 6 bases and 4 bases, with 12 bases remaining between them. CDR1 is SGHRS and CDR2 is YFSETQ in the germline V gene. The CDR3 nucleotides read TGCGCCAGCACCGAACCGGGGGCAGATACGCAGTATTTT. Protein: CASTEPGADTQYF. Using reference TRBV5-1 and TRBJ2-3 for the parts outside the CDR3, the full variable domain is KAGVTQTPRYLIKTRGQQVTLSCSPISGHRSVSWYQQTPGQGLQFLFEYFSETQRNKGNFPGRFSGRQFSNSRSEMNVSTLELGDSALYLCASTEPGADTQYFGPGTRLTVL.

The gene calls are TRBV27 and TRBJ2-1, with 13 nucleotides matching TRBD2. Germline V gives CDR1 MNHEY, CDR2 SMNVEV (reference sequence). V lost 6 bases, J lost 6 bases, and 5 bases stayed unmatched. The CDR3 has 15 residues. The CDR3 bases are TGTGCCAGCAGGGGACTAGCGGGGACGGGCAATGAGCAGTTCTTC. Its translation: CASRGLAGTGNEQFF.

The chain employs TRBV6-1 and TRBJ2-5, with 7 bases identical to TRBD1. J lost 5 bases, V lost 7 bases, and 10 bases had no gene match. This CDR3 is 14 amino acids long. Germline CDR1 and CDR2: MNHNS and SASEGT. The CDR3 sequence: CASNPRGPGETQYF. CDR3 DNA: TGTGCCAGCAACCCGAGGGGGCCGGGGGAGACCCAGTACTTC.

This clonotype was counted once. The CDR3 DNA is TGCGCCAGCAGTGTAGGTCCGGTCTTTGAGCAGTTCTTC. It codes for CASSVGPVFEQFF. The chain couples TRBV10-1 to TRBJ2-5; D is uncertain. Near its end, the DNA agrees better with TRBJ2-1, so the J call may be wrong. CDR3 length equals 13 residues. Germline lookup yields CDR1 WNHNN and CDR2 SYGVQD (reference sequence).

This clonotype is medium-sized in the sample. The V call is TRBV27, the J call TRBJ2-3; TRBD2 matches at 10 bases. The CDR3 is 15 residues long. V shed 7 bases, J shed 2 bases, and the junction held 6 bases outside the gene matches. Germline V gene sequence: CDR1 MNHEY, CDR2 SMNVEV (reference sequence). The CDR3 nucleotides are TGTGCCAGCACACTAGCGGGAACTTCCACAGATACGCAGTATTTT. Translating it yields CASTLAGTSTDTQYF.

This clonotype has just one count. One end of the junction does not line up with germline, which may come from a read error. The gene calls are TRBV10-2 and TRBJ2-3; possibly TRBD1 for D (5 bases). The CDR3 length is 11 residues. Germline-derived CDR1 and CDR2 are WSHSY and SAAADI. In DNA, the CDR3 is TGCGGGGGCAGTGACGAAGAGACCCAGTATTTC. Translating it yields CGGSDEETQYF.

In this sample, this clonotype turned up a few times. The chain employs TRBV4-1 and TRBJ2-1, with TRBD2 matching over 7 bases. The J call may be wrong; the DNA end is better matched by TRBJ2-7. Per the germline V gene, CDR1 is MGHRA and CDR2 is YSYEKL. This CDR3 contains 15 residues. This chain's CDR3 is CASSQTSADTYEQYF. For the CDR3, the DNA is TGCGCCAGCAGCCAAACTAGCGCAGACACCTACGAGCAGTACTTC.

This clonotype was seen only once. The junction does not match germline at one end; this may be a read error. The chain has TRBV27 and TRBJ2-3, with TRBD1 matching over 7 bases. The germline CDR1 and CDR2 sequences are MNHEY and SMNVEV (reference sequence). The CDR3 extends over 17 amino acids. The CDR3 loop reads CASSAGRGGCDPDTQYF. DNA of the CDR3: TGTGCCAGCAGTGCGGGCCGAGGGGGCTGTGACCCAGATACGCAGTATTTC.

The chain couples TRBV28 to TRBJ2-7; 8 bases are shared with TRBD2. The J segment lost 0 bases and the V segment lost 3 bases, leaving 7 bases of the junction unmatched. Germline CDR1 reads MDHEN; CDR2 reads SYDVKM. This CDR3 region has 16 residues. CDR3 in amino acids: CASSFTLAGLSYEQYF. The CDR3 DNA follows: TGTGCCAGCAGTTTCACTCTAGCGGGCCTCTCCTACGAGCAGTACTTC.

V is TRBV4-1 and J is TRBJ2-1, with 11 bases that match TRBD2. The CDR3 runs to 15 residues. V was clipped by 3 bases and J by 2 bases; unmatched bases: 0. The germline gives CDR1 MGHRA, CDR2 YSYEKL. The CDR3 here is CASSHSGGAYNEQFF. CDR3 sequence (DNA): TGCGCCAGCAGCCATAGCGGGGGGGCCTACAATGAGCAGTTCTTC.

This clonotype was recorded only once. J is TRBJ2-1 and V is TRBV5-5; 11 nucleotides agree with TRBD1. Germline V gene data show CDR1 as SGHKS and CDR2 as YYEKEE (reference sequence). The length of the CDR3 is 14 residues. V was pared by 3 bases and J by 6 bases, with 2 bases of the junction left unmatched. In DNA form, the CDR3 reads TGTGCCAGCAGCTCCGGACAGGGGGCCAATGAGCAGTTCTTC. It is translated as CASSSGQGANEQFF.

The chain employs TRBV6-5 and TRBJ2-2, with 7 bases that match TRBD1. Trimming at V came to 2 bases and at J to 3 bases, leaving 18 bases not matched to a gene. There are 20 residues in the CDR3. Germline V CDR1 and CDR2: MNHEY, SVGAGI. The CDR3 protein is CASSYGPHRGILGYTGELFF. CDR3 sequence (DNA): TGTGCCAGCAGTTACGGGCCGCACAGGGGCATTCTCGGATACACCGGGGAGCTGTTTTTT.

Turning to this clonotype: The junction and the germline gene differ at one end; a read error may be behind it. The V and J genes are TRBV6-1 and TRBJ2-5, with D perhaps TRBD1 or TRBD2 (5 bases each). The CDR3 consists of 13 residues. Germline V gene lookup returns CDR1 MNHNS and CDR2 SASEGT. This CDR3 is CASSEWGSRLRVF. As DNA, the CDR3 is TGTGCCAGCAGTGAGTGGGGGAGCAGGCTTAGGGTCTTC.

The V call is TRBV10-1, the J call TRBJ2-3; D ambiguous. Germline CDR1 reads WNHNN; CDR2 reads SYGVQD (reference sequence). Trimming pared 3 bases from V and 11 bases from J, leaving 21 bases between. The CDR3 runs 15 residues. CDR3 sequence: CASSEGKASKDMQYF. CDR3 nucleotide sequence: TGCGCCAGCAGTGAAGGGAAAGCGAGCAAAGACATGCAGTATTTT.

V usage is TRBV6-1 and J usage is TRBJ2-3; TRBD2 matches 7 bases. The CDR3 has 16 residues. Germline CDR1 is MNHNS and CDR2 is SASEGT. The junction had 16 bases not matched to a gene; V was cut back by 5 bases and J by 8 bases. CDR3 nucleotides: TGTGCCAGCAGTCCCCCCCGGCAGGGAGGGTGGATTACGCAGTATTTT. This codes for CASSPPRQGGWITQYF.

This clonotype was observed a handful of times. This may arise from a read error, as a much more abundant clone is one base away. The V gene is TRBV6-1, the J gene TRBJ2-1; a possible D gene is TRBD2 (5 bases). There are 13 residues in the CDR3. V was trimmed by 6 bases and J by 10 bases, leaving 16 bases between them. Germline CDR1 reads MNHNS; CDR2 reads SASEGT. CDR3 sequence reads: CASSGIMAYEQFF. CDR3 coding DNA: TGTGCCAGCAGCGGGATAATGGCCTACGAGCAGTTCTTC.